This T cell receptor beta chain was documented in a study of identical twins. Healthy Caucasians were all of the donors. Comments on this clonotype: Its antigen is not known.

TCRdb analysed the 5' RACE reads with MiXCR anew, one entry per CDR3 protein. In the table there are approximately 1.8 million distinct CDR3 sequences, 32% of which are singletons. The CDR3 has 14 residues. CDR1 and CDR2 (germline): DFQATT, SNEGSKA (reference sequence). V shed 6 bases and J 7 bases; nucleotides not matched to a gene: 5. The study's findings and limits: Cord blood's abundant beta clonotypes had fewer insertions, unlike memory repertoires. The analysis was cross-sectional rather than longitudinal within donors. Invariant populations such as MAIT and iNKT cells could partly muddle zero-insertion analyses.

The sequence derives from a newborn girl in good health. This chain uses TRBV20-1 with TRBJ1-6; the match to TRBD1 covers 11 bases. The sample comprised cord blood. In nucleotides, the CDR3 is TGCAGTGCACGAGGACAGGGGGCGAATTCACCCCTCCACTTT. This encodes CSARGQGANSPLHF.